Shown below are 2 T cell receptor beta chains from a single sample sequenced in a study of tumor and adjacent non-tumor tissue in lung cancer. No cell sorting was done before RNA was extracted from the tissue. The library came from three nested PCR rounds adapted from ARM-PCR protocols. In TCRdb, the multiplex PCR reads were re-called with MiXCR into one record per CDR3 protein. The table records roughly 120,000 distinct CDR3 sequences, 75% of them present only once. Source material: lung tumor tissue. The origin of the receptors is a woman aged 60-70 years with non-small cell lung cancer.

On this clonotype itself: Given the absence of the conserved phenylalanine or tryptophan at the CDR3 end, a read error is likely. CDR3 region: CASTWDHGGYEQYL. CDR3 nucleotide sequence: TGTGCCAGCACTTGGGACCACGGAGGATACGAGCAGTACCTC. The rearrangement joins TRBV11-2 to TRBJ2-7; D is perhaps TRBD1 or TRBD2 (5 bases each). This CDR3 comprises 14 residues. In germline, CDR1 is SGHAT, CDR2 FQNNGV. Trimming took off 7 bases at V and 4 bases at J, with 17 bases between the two ends.

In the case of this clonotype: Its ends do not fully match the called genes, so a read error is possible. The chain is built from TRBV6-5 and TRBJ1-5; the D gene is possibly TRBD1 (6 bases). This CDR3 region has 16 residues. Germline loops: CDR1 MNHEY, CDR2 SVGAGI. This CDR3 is CGSSAGTFYSNQPQHF. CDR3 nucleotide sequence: TGTGGCAGCAGTGCCGGGACATTTTATAGCAATCAGCCCCAGCATTTT.